One sample yielded the 21 T cell receptor beta chains listed below, sequenced in a study of T cell responses to AZD1222 COVID-19 vaccine. The method was immunoSEQ multiplex PCR; TCRdb's version includes in-frame clones alone and lacks a portion of them. The sample lists around 70,000 clones; 70% to 90% were seen once. The sequencing used peripheral blood, collected on day 0 of AZD1222 vaccination. The receptor set was obtained from an adult in good health.

This sequence joins TRBV7-2 and TRBJ1-4, with a weak D call TRBD1 (5 bases). Per germline, CDR1 SGHTA and CDR2 FQGNSA. This CDR3 has 13 residues. V lost 3 bases and J lost 8, with 10 bases in between. The chain's CDR3 is CASSFEGREKLFF. The CDR3 DNA reads as TGTGCCAGCAGCTTCGAGGGGAGAGAAAAACTGTTTTTT.

V gene TRBV5-1 combines with J gene TRBJ1-4; no firm D call. V lost 1 base, J lost 8 bases, and 15 bases lay in between. The germline V gene has CDR1 SGHRS and CDR2 YFSETQ. This CDR3 spans 15 amino acids. Here the CDR3 reads CASSLNTAGREKLFF. The CDR3 DNA reads as TGCGCCAGCAGCTTGAATACAGCCGGACGCGAAAAACTGTTTTTT.

This clone was seen only once. The chain carries TRBV3-1 (or the pseudogene TRBV3-2) and TRBJ1-5; D remains ambiguous. Deletions cut 0 bases from V and 4 bases from J, with 7 bases between. Germline loops: CDR1 LGHDT, CDR2 YNNKEL (reference sequence). The CDR3 length is 14 residues. CDR3 residues: CASSQDLGNQPQHF. As DNA, the CDR3 is TGTGCCAGCAGCCAAGATTTAGGGAATCAGCCCCAGCATTTT.

This clone was picked up one time. The V and J genes are TRBV6-2 or TRBV6-3 and TRBJ2-5; 11 bases align to TRBD2. The length of the CDR3 is 13 residues. V was clipped by 4 bases and J by 5 bases; unmatched bases: 0. Germline assignment: CDR1 MNHEY and CDR2 SVGEGT. CDR3 sequence: CASSLAGGETQYF. For the CDR3, the DNA is TGTGCCAGCAGTTTAGCGGGAGGGGAGACCCAGTACTTC.

The chain combines TRBV29-1 with TRBJ1-3; D might be TRBD1 (5 bases). This CDR3 has 12 residues. Deletions cut 4 bases from V and 4 bases from J, with 8 bases between. Germline V gene data show CDR1 as SQVTM and CDR2 as ANQGSEA. CDR3: CSVAGLGNTIYF. For the CDR3, the DNA is TGCAGCGTTGCAGGGCTCGGAAACACCATATATTTT.

There are a few counts of this clone. The gene calls are TRBV6-2 or TRBV6-3 and TRBJ2-3; 9 bases are a match to TRBD2. The CDR3 is 20 residues long. Germline V gives CDR1 MNHEY, CDR2 SVGEGT. Trimming removed 5 bases from V and 0 bases from J; junction bases left unmatched: 18. CDR3 sequence: CASSPFRGRASGTSTDTQYF. In nucleotides, the CDR3 is TGTGCCAGCAGTCCCTTTCGGGGGAGGGCTAGCGGGACTAGCACAGATACGCAGTATTTT.

The rearrangement joins TRBV27 to TRBJ1-1; 9 nucleotides agree with TRBD1. The CDR3 contains 16 residues. Looked up from germline, CDR1 is MNHEY and CDR2 is SMNVEV (reference sequence). V gave up 0 bases and J gave up 1 base; unmatched junction bases: 3. CDR3 sequence: CASSLSGTGPNTEAFF. Written as DNA, the CDR3 is TGTGCCAGCAGTTTATCGGGGACAGGGCCGAACACTGAAGCTTTCTTT.

The J gene is TRBJ2-1, the V gene TRBV3-1 (or the pseudogene TRBV3-2), with D possibly matching TRBD2 (5 bases). Trimming shortened V by 7 bases and J by 0 bases, and 10 bases separated the two germline ends. CDR3 length equals 14 residues. Germline V gene lookup returns CDR1 LGHDT and CDR2 YNNKEL (reference sequence). CDR3 DNA sequence: TGTGCCAGCACCTCTGGGAGCTCCTACAATGAGCAGTTCTTC. It specifies CASTSGSSYNEQFF.

This chain links TRBV30 with TRBJ1-5; D is undetermined. V shed 5 bases and J shed 1 base, with 12 bases lying between them. The CDR3 is made up of 14 amino acids. The V gene's germline CDR1 is GTSNPN and CDR2 SVGIG (reference sequence). The CDR3 sequence: CAWGGSWSNQPQHF. The CDR3 nucleotides read TGTGCCTGGGGCGGGAGTTGGAGCAATCAGCCCCAGCATTTT.

V usage is TRBV19 and J usage is TRBJ2-3; D not certain. Germline V gene data show CDR1 as LNHDA and CDR2 as SQIVND (reference sequence). V was pared by 3 bases and J by 3 bases, with 7 bases between. The CDR3 has 13 amino acids. For the CDR3, the DNA is TGTGCCAGTAGTATGGTCCTTACAGATACGCAGTATTTT. It encodes CASSMVLTDTQYF.

The rearrangement uses TRBV5-1 and TRBJ2-5, with 8 bases matching TRBD2. The CDR3 extends over 15 amino acids. The V and J ends lost 1 base and 7 bases, in that order; junction bases with no gene match: 9. CDR1 SGHRS and CDR2 YFSETQ come from the germline V gene. In DNA form, the CDR3 reads TGCGCCAGCAGCTTGAGTCAGGGGACTAGAGCGACCCAGTACTTC. This gives the protein CASSLSQGTRATQYF. Using reference TRBV5-1 and TRBJ2-5 for the parts outside the CDR3, the full variable domain is KAGVTQTPRYLIKTRGQQVTLSCSPISGHRSVSWYQQTPGQGLQFLFEYFSETQRNKGNFPGRFSGRQFSNSRSEMNVSTLELGDSALYLCASSLSQGTRATQYFGPGTRLLVL.

This chain connects TRBV7-2 to TRBJ1-5; no clear D gene. V was shortened by 5 bases and J by 3 bases, with 11 bases between the two germline ends. Per the germline V gene, CDR1 is SGHTA and CDR2 is FQGNSA. The CDR3 is 14 residues long. Here the CDR3 DNA reads TGTGCCAGCAGCCCACTGGGGTTCAATCAGCCCCAGCATTTT. This gives the protein CASSPLGFNQPQHF. Full variable domain (remainder filled in from reference TRBV7-2 and TRBJ1-5): GAGVSQSPSNKVTEKGKDVELRCDPISGHTALYWYRQSLGQGLEFLIYFQGNSAPDKSGLPSDRFSAERTGGSVSTLTIQRTQQEDSAVYLCASSPLGFNQPQHFGDGTRLSIL.

V and J are TRBV27 and TRBJ1-2, with 9 bases fitting TRBD1. In germline, CDR1 is MNHEY, CDR2 SMNVEV (reference sequence). The CDR3 length is 14 residues. Trimming at V came to 6 bases and at J to 6 bases, leaving 8 bases not matched to a gene. This CDR3 is CASRGTGRQNGYTF. CDR3 bases: TGTGCCAGCAGGGGGACAGGGCGTCAAAATGGCTACACCTTC.

The rearrangement joins TRBV28 to TRBJ1-3; 7 nucleotides match TRBD1. This CDR3 spans 14 amino acids. Germline-derived CDR1 and CDR2 are MDHEN and SYDVKM. The V gene end was trimmed by 6 bases and the J gene end by 0 bases; junction bases not matched to a gene: 2. This CDR3 is CASRTGDSGNTIYF. DNA for the CDR3: TGTGCCAGCAGAACAGGGGACTCTGGAAACACCATATATTTT. The whole variable domain, remainder taken from reference TRBV28 and TRBJ1-3, is DVKVTQSSRYLVKRTGEKVFLECVQDMDHENMFWYRQDPGLGLRLIYFSYDVKMKEKGDIPEGYSVSREKKERFSLILESASTNQTSMYLCASRTGDSGNTIYFGEGSWLTVV.

This sequence joins TRBV4-3 and TRBJ2-1, with D tentatively TRBD2 (6 bases). The CDR3 is 16 amino acids. Germline loops: CDR1 LGHNA, CDR2 YSLEER. Trimming took off 0 bases at V and 2 bases at J, with 11 bases between the two ends. CDR3: CASSQDRWTTYNEQFF. Written as DNA, the CDR3 is TGCGCCAGCAGCCAAGATCGCTGGACTACCTACAATGAGCAGTTCTTC.

This clone was seen only once. This chain uses TRBV30 with TRBJ2-7, with D perhaps matching TRBD2 (5 bases). Germline CDR1 GTSNPN, CDR2 SVGIG (reference sequence). V was shortened by 3 bases and J by 0 bases, with 12 bases between the two germline ends. This CDR3 has 14 amino acids. CDR3 nucleotide sequence: TGTGCCTGGAGAGGACTGGCGAGCTCCTACGAGCAGTACTTC. This gives the protein CAWRGLASSYEQYF.

The rearrangement links TRBV2 to TRBJ1-2, with a possible D match to TRBD1 (6 bases). Germline V gene lookup returns CDR1 SNHLY and CDR2 FYNNEI. V was clipped by 5 bases and J by 4 bases, with 11 bases between them. The CDR3 is made up of 13 amino acids. The DNA for the CDR3 is TGTGCCAGCAGTCGGGACAAGTCCTATGGCTACACCTTC. Translated: CASSRDKSYGYTF.

This clone was recorded once. DNA of the CDR3: TGTGCCACCTGGGGGAGACCGAACACCGGGGAGCTGTTTTTT. This translates into CATWGRPNTGELFF. This rearrangement joins TRBV28 to TRBJ2-2; D tentatively reads TRBD1 or TRBD2 (5 bases each). Germline V gives CDR1 MDHEN, CDR2 SYDVKM. The CDR3 contains 14 residues. Trimming pared 10 bases from V and 0 bases from J, leaving 12 bases between.

V gene TRBV10-3 combines with J gene TRBJ1-6; D is undetermined. CDR3 length equals 14 residues. Germline V gene sequence: CDR1 ENHRY, CDR2 SYGVKD. V was pared by 5 bases and J by 8 bases, with 13 bases between. The chain's CDR3 is CAISFDGRDSPLHF. The CDR3, as DNA: TGTGCCATCAGTTTTGACGGGAGGGATTCACCCCTCCACTTT.

In this sample, this clone turned up a few times. The chain joins TRBV29-1 to TRBJ2-7; possible D gene TRBD2, 5 bases. The CDR3 sequence is 13 residues long. With 1 base removed from V and 4 bases from J, the gap between germline ends came to 11 bases. CDR1 is SQVTM, CDR2 ANQGSEA, per germline. CDR3 sequence reads: CSVEVGAFYEQYF. The DNA for the CDR3 is TGCAGCGTTGAAGTGGGAGCCTTTTACGAGCAGTACTTC.

V gene TRBV29-1 combines with J gene TRBJ2-3, with 13 bases identical to TRBD2. V lost 8 bases to trimming and J lost 4 bases; unmatched junction nucleotides: 6. CDR1 SQVTM and CDR2 ANQGSEA come from the germline V gene. The CDR3 spans 14 residues. The CDR3 DNA reads as TGCAGCTTTCGGACTAGCGGGAGCCCAGATACGCAGTATTTT. It codes for CSFRTSGSPDTQYF.